This TCR beta chain was recorded in a study of blood T cell repertoires in COVID-19. Study at large: The samples span acute and convalescent COVID-19 from the United States, Italy and Spain. Sources were T cells, B-cell-depleted T cells, or PBMCs; the material itself was cDNA or gDNA.

Looked up from germline, CDR1 is MNHEY and CDR2 is SVGAGI. V shed 7 bases and J 10 bases; nucleotides not matched to a gene: 9. The CDR3 totals 13 residues. TCRdb's copy holds only in-frame clones and misses some; the assay was immunoSEQ multiplex PCR. The data show fewer than 600,000 clones, with 88% seen just once and approximately 1.8% held by the top ten. Cohorts were determined from participant-reported clinical history. Donors in Cohort 3 who had recovered were those with two negative PCRs, healthcare professional clearance, or resolution of their symptoms. Sequenced: PBMCs or T cells enriched from blood (not recorded which). This chain joins TRBV6-5 and TRBJ2-1; 8 bases map to TRBD2. The receptor was isolated from a woman between 35 and 50 years old who had recovered from COVID-19. CDR3 amino acids: CASIIGLAGEQFF. The CDR3 DNA reads TGTGCCAGCATTATCGGACTAGCCGGGGAGCAGTTCTTC.